Below are 4 T cell receptor beta chains sequenced from a single sample in a study of regulatory T cells in long-lasting Graves disease. Sequencing libraries for TCR beta were prepared with iRepertoire HTBI primers and Arm-PCR of CDR3 regions. Via MiXCR, TCRdb re-called the multiplex PCR reads, giving one row per CDR3 protein. This sample yields some 500,000 distinct CDR3 sequences, of which 15% to 20% are seen a single time; roughly 25% belongs to the top ten. The time point: newly diagnosed GD, antithyroid drugs for less than 3 months. Scientists built the TCR library using RNA that was extracted from PBMCs. The same sample was also used in a study of T cells in Graves' hyperthyroidism and ophthalmopathy.

The sample consisted of peripheral blood mononuclear cells (PBMCs), taken at new diagnosis, from a patient treated with antithyroid drugs. These receptors were taken from a woman aged 35-65 years with Graves disease.

V is TRBV6-1 and J is TRBJ1-1; D remains unclear. V lost 6 bases and J 7 bases, leaving 21 bases between the germline ends. The CDR3 totals 15 residues. The germline V gene encodes CDR1 MNHNS and CDR2 SASEGT. In DNA form, the CDR3 reads TGTGCCAGCAGAGGCTCGGGATACAGTTCGTTTGAAGCTTTCTTT. The encoded protein is CASRGSGYSSFEAFF.

This clonotype was seen a handful of times. The rearrangement joins TRBV20-1 to TRBJ2-3; D gene ambiguous. The length of the CDR3 is 15 residues. Germline CDR1 and CDR2: DFQATT and SNEGSKA (reference sequence). V was trimmed by 3 bases and J by 2 bases, leaving 15 bases between them. The CDR3 loop is CSASLGRAYTDTQYF. The CDR3 region has the DNA TGCAGTGCTAGTCTCGGACGGGCATACACAGATACGCAGTATTTT.

This clonotype was seen a few times. The chain joins TRBV12-5 to TRBJ2-1; 8 nucleotides align to TRBD1. Germline CDR1 reads LGHNT; CDR2 reads FRNRAP. V lost 5 bases, J lost 8 bases, and 29 bases stayed unmatched. This CDR3 has 21 residues. The CDR3 DNA follows: TGTGCTAGTGGTACCCGACAGGGGACGGGTCCAGGAGTCATCATCGGGTATGAGCAGTTCTTC. Translated, it gives CASGTRQGTGPGVIIGYEQFF.

V gene TRBV4-1 combines with J gene TRBJ1-6; D is ambiguous. Trimming shortened V by 0 bases and J by 10 bases, and 7 bases separated the two germline ends. This CDR3 spans 13 amino acids. CDR1 is MGHRA, CDR2 YSYEKL, per germline. CDR3 coding DNA: TGCGCCAGCAGCCAAGATGGGTCCTCACCCCTCCACTTT. Translating gives CASSQDGSSPLHF.